This T cell receptor (beta chain) was retrieved from a study of cytomegalovirus exposure and HLA in healthy donors. On the study more broadly: Around 80 million unique TCR sequences came from HLA-typed donors in an early release.

Germline-derived CDR1 and CDR2 are SNHLY and FYNNEI. The CDR3 extends over 13 amino acids. With V trimmed by 8 bases and J by 9 bases, 6 bases remained unmatched. PCR primers comprised 60 Vbeta and 13 Jbeta primers. Sequencing was performed with immunoSEQ multiplex PCR; in TCRdb, only in-frame clones are kept and a portion is missing. The data contain 150,000 to 200,000 clones, about 90% of them singletons. A note on this clone: Antigen unknown.

Regarding the study as a whole: Investigators reported 150 to 200 TCR beta chains as tied to cytomegalovirus. Confirmation in vitro established that three CMV-associated chains were specific for CMV antigens.

The chain recombines TRBV2 with TRBJ1-6; 8 nucleotides align to TRBD1. Material: PBMCs. The sequence was obtained from a girl under three years old in good health and CMV-seronegative. CDR3 nucleotides: TGTGCCAGCGCGACAGGGGACAGTTCACCCCTCCACTTT. Its protein is CASATGDSSPLHF.